Each of the 23 T cell receptor beta chains below was sequenced from the same sample in a study of siplizumab effects on memory and regulatory T cells. The table came from immunoSEQ multiplex PCR; TCRdb's copy has only in-frame clones and leaves some out. This sample carries more than 85,000 clones, roughly nine tenths of them seen once, and the ten largest clones take around 0.7%. The source material was Tregs sorted from blood. Receptors were obtained from a human donor in good health.

This chain joins TRBV11-2 and TRBJ2-1, with TRBD2 matching 9 bases. Germline V CDR1 and CDR2: SGHAT, FQNNGV. This CDR3 region has 17 residues. Losses at the gene ends were 2 bases for V and 4 bases for J; bases not matched to a gene: 9. The CDR3 nucleotides read TGTGCCAGCAGCTTACTTCGGAGGCTAGCGGGATACAATGAGCAGTTCTTC. Translated, it gives CASSLLRRLAGYNEQFF.

This clone was detected only once. The chain carries TRBV6-6 and TRBJ2-3; no reliable D call. The CDR3 loop spans 16 amino acids. Germline-derived CDR1 and CDR2 are MNHNY and SVGAGI (reference sequence). V was clipped by 2 bases and J by 1 base, with 13 bases between them. The CDR3 loop is CASSYPLSGGTDTQYF. CDR3 nucleotide sequence: TGTGCCAGCAGTTACCCTCTGAGTGGGGGCACAGATACGCAGTATTTT.

The V gene is TRBV18, the J gene TRBJ2-1; weak D call: TRBD1 (6 bases). V was cut by 3 bases and J by 4 bases, with 16 bases left in between. The V gene's germline CDR1 is KGHSH and CDR2 LQKENI. The CDR3 runs 16 residues. The CDR3: CASSPDSPLPYNEQFF. The CDR3 DNA follows: TGTGCCAGCTCACCGGACAGCCCATTGCCATACAATGAGCAGTTCTTC.

This clone was observed once. The chain is built from TRBV18 and TRBJ2-3, with D possibly being TRBD1 or TRBD2 (6 bases each). Germline CDR1 reads KGHSH; CDR2 reads LQKENI. The CDR3 spans 16 residues. Trimming removed 0 bases from V and 3 bases from J, with 13 bases in between. CDR3 amino acids: CASSPPRTGRTDTQYF. The CDR3 DNA is TGTGCCAGCTCACCACCGCGTACAGGGAGGACAGATACGCAGTATTTT.

V gene TRBV19 combines with J gene TRBJ2-7; D is unresolved. Trimming shortened V by 3 bases and J by 1 base, and 10 bases separated the two germline ends. CDR3 length equals 14 residues. Germline CDR1 LNHDA, CDR2 SQIVND (reference sequence). This chain's CDR3 is CASSIPGRSYEQYF. CDR3 nucleotide sequence: TGTGCCAGTAGTATCCCCGGCAGGTCCTACGAGCAGTACTTC.

V and J are TRBV28 and TRBJ2-2; the D gene is possibly TRBD1 (5 bases). CDR1 MDHEN and CDR2 SYDVKM come from the germline V gene. Trimming removed 5 bases from V and 2 bases from J, with 9 bases in between. The CDR3 loop spans 14 amino acids. The CDR3 is CASSGDRNTGELFF. For the CDR3, the DNA is TGTGCCAGCAGTGGTGACAGAAACACCGGGGAGCTGTTTTTT.

The V and J genes are TRBV18 and TRBJ2-7, with TRBD2 matching 7 bases. Looked up from germline, CDR1 is KGHSH and CDR2 is LQKENI. V gave up 5 bases and J gave up 1 base; unmatched junction bases: 11. The CDR3 is 16 residues long. The CDR3 DNA reads TGTGCCAGCTCAATTCTACCGGGACTACGGTCCTACGAGCAGTACTTC. This sequence encodes CASSILPGLRSYEQYF.

The chain recombines TRBV10-2 with TRBJ2-6; D gene ambiguous. Germline CDR1 reads WSHSY; CDR2 reads SAAADI. This CDR3 contains 16 residues. V lost 5 bases, J lost 0 bases, and 11 bases lay in between. The CDR3 region is CASSRGVHSGANVLTF. In nucleotides, the CDR3 is TGCGCCAGCAGTAGAGGTGTTCACTCTGGGGCCAACGTCCTGACTTTC.

V and J are TRBV5-1 and TRBJ2-1; 13 positions agree with TRBD2. This CDR3 region has 15 residues. Germline assignment: CDR1 SGHRS and CDR2 YFSETQ. The trim removed 2 bases at V and 6 bases at J, leaving 2 bases unmatched. Here the CDR3 DNA reads TGCGCCAGCAGCTTACGACTAGCGGGAGGCAATGAGCAGTTCTTC. It translates to CASSLRLAGGNEQFF.

The chain combines TRBV7-8 with TRBJ2-4; 10 bases are shared with TRBD1. Germline CDR1 SGHVS, CDR2 FQNEAQ. The length of the CDR3 is 18 residues. Trimming at V came to 6 bases and at J to 0 bases, leaving 11 bases not matched to a gene. This CDR3 is CASSSNRDRGLAKNIQYF. The CDR3 nucleotides read TGTGCCAGCAGTTCCAACCGGGACAGGGGACTAGCCAAAAACATTCAGTACTTC.

The V gene is TRBV7-3, the J gene TRBJ2-3; D unclear. The CDR3 runs to 14 residues. V was trimmed by 0 bases and J by 6 bases, leaving 10 bases between them. Germline CDR1 and CDR2: SGHTA and FQGTGA. The CDR3: CASSLTTLGDTQYF. CDR3 DNA sequence: TGTGCCAGCAGCTTAACGACTCTTGGTGATACGCAGTATTTT.

V and J are TRBV2 and TRBJ2-3; 9 bases map to TRBD2. V shed 2 bases, J shed 0 bases, and the junction held 9 bases outside the gene matches. Germline assignment: CDR1 SNHLY and CDR2 FYNNEI. The CDR3 totals 18 residues. The CDR3 coding sequence is TGTGCCAGCAGTGAATTAGCGGGGGCGGGGTCTAGCACAGATACGCAGTATTTT. Protein: CASSELAGAGSSTDTQYF.

The chain has TRBV4-1 and TRBJ1-5; unclear D gene. CDR3 length equals 15 residues. The germline V gene has CDR1 MGHRA and CDR2 YSYEKL. Trimming took 4 bases from V and 2 from J, leaving 12 bases between them. This chain's CDR3 is CASSRGLSGNQPQHF. CDR3 bases: TGCGCCAGCAGCCGAGGACTGAGTGGCAATCAGCCCCAGCATTTT.

In this sample, this clone turned up a few times. V usage is TRBV15 and J usage is TRBJ2-2; 9 nucleotides align to TRBD1. CDR1 and CDR2 from the germline V gene are LNHNV and YYDKDF (reference sequence). With 3 bases clipped from V and 7 bases from J, the junction kept 6 bases outside the gene matches. The CDR3 is 15 amino acids. The CDR3: CATSRGQGMHGELFF. CDR3 DNA sequence: TGTGCCACCAGCAGGGGACAGGGTATGCACGGGGAGCTGTTTTTT.

This chain uses TRBV19 with TRBJ1-5; TRBD1 agrees at 7 bases. The CDR3 has 18 residues. The V gene's germline CDR1 is LNHDA and CDR2 SQIVND (reference sequence). V dropped 4 bases and J dropped 3; count of bases not matched to a gene: 15. The CDR3 nucleotides read TGTGCCAGTAGTACCGGGCTAAGGACAGGTAATCTCAATCAGCCCCAGCATTTT. Its protein product is CASSTGLRTGNLNQPQHF.

The V and J genes are TRBV7-8 and TRBJ2-7; no clear D gene. The germline V gene encodes CDR1 SGHVS and CDR2 FQNEAQ. This CDR3 spans 14 amino acids. The germline V and J ends were trimmed by 0 bases and 6 bases, with 12 bases remaining between them. CDR3 sequence: CASSLAGGLGEQYF. The CDR3 region has the DNA TGTGCCAGCAGCTTAGCCGGCGGATTGGGCGAGCAGTACTTC.

The rearrangement links TRBV6-5 to TRBJ2-1; D not resolved. CDR3 length equals 12 residues. Germline V CDR1 and CDR2: MNHEY, SVGAGI. The V gene lost 4 bases and the J gene lost 10 bases, with 11 bases spanning the gap. In DNA, the CDR3 is TGTGCCAGCAGTTCTCGAAGCTACGAGCAGTTCTTC. It translates to CASSSRSYEQFF.

The chain combines TRBV6-5 with TRBJ2-5; 7 positions agree with TRBD1. From germline, CDR1 is MNHEY and CDR2 SVGAGI. V trimming: 2 bases; J trimming: 2 bases; junction bases outside the gene matches: 5. The CDR3 is 15 residues long. CDR3 in amino acids: CASSYLGTEQETQYF. As DNA, the CDR3 is TGTGCCAGCAGTTACCTAGGGACAGAACAAGAGACCCAGTACTTC.

The chain carries TRBV27 and TRBJ2-2; 9 bases are a match to TRBD1. V was clipped by 3 bases and J by 1 base; unmatched bases: 3. This CDR3 is built from 16 residues. CDR1 is MNHEY and CDR2 is SMNVEV in the germline V gene (reference sequence). Here the CDR3 DNA reads TGTGCCAGCAGTTTTAGGGGACAGGGGAACACCGGGGAGCTGTTTTTT. This sequence encodes CASSFRGQGNTGELFF.

This clone appeared a few times. Compared with germline, one end of the junction differs, possibly owing to a read error. The chain is built from TRBV15 and TRBJ2-3, with 11 bases identical to TRBD2. Germline V CDR1 and CDR2: LNHNV, YYDKDF (reference sequence). This CDR3 comprises 17 residues. The CDR3 is CATSRETSGTGTDTQYF. DNA of the CDR3: TGTGCCACCAGCCGAGAGACTAGCGGGACCGGCACAGATACGCAGTATTTT.

The chain carries TRBV28 and TRBJ1-5; 7 nucleotides agree with TRBD1. Germline values: CDR1 MDHEN, CDR2 SYDVKM. The V segment lost 7 bases and the J segment 7 bases; nucleotides outside the gene matches: 7. This CDR3 has 13 amino acids. As DNA, the CDR3 is TGTGCCAGCACGACAGCAGGGGGACAGCCCCAGCATTTT. This gives the protein CASTTAGGQPQHF.

The rearrangement links TRBV4-1 to TRBJ2-1; 7 nucleotides line up with TRBD2. This CDR3 comprises 17 residues. The ends lost 4 bases at V and 2 bases at J; junction bases unmatched: 11. Germline-derived CDR1 and CDR2 are MGHRA and YSYEKL. The CDR3 spells CASSPPDPGRAYNEQFF. The CDR3 DNA reads TGCGCCAGCAGCCCCCCCGACCCAGGGAGGGCCTACAATGAGCAGTTCTTC.

The chain has TRBV4-1 and TRBJ2-7; D call uncertain. The length of the CDR3 is 15 residues. Trimming left V 0 bases short and J 6 bases short, with 15 bases between. The V gene's germline CDR1 is MGHRA and CDR2 YSYEKL. The CDR3 reads CASSQDVGVVFEQYF. CDR3 sequence (DNA): TGCGCCAGCAGCCAAGATGTGGGTGTTGTCTTCGAGCAGTACTTC.